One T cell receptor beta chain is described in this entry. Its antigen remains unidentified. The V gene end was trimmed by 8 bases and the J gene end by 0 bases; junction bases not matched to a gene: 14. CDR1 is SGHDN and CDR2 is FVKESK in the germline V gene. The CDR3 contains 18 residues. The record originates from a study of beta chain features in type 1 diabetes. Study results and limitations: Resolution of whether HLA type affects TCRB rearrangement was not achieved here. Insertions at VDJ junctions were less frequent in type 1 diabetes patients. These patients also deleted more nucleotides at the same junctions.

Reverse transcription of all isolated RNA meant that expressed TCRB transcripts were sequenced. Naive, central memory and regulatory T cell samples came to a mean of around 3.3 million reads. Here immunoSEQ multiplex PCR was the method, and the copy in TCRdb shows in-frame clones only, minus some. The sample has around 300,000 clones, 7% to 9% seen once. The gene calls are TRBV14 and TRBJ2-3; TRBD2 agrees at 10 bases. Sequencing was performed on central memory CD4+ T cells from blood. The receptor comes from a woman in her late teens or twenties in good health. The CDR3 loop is CASAAYGLAVSSTDTQYF. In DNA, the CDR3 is TGTGCCAGCGCAGCCTATGGACTAGCGGTTTCTAGCACAGATACGCAGTATTTT.